Listed here is a single T cell receptor beta chain. This entry belongs to a study of shared T cell receptors in the human thymus. Clones were read by immunoSEQ multiplex PCR, and TCRdb kept only the in-frame ones, dropping some. The top ten clones hold about 0.0098% of a sample with more than 550,000 clones, approximately 85% of them seen once. The CDR3 covers 16 residues. V shed 2 bases and J shed 2 bases, with 16 bases lying between them. CDR1 and CDR2 (germline): MDHEN, SYDVKM. Another study also made use of these data, one on human thymus T cells. This second report adds: Resections from corrective heart surgery provided thymus tissue.

The sequence came from a girl under three years old with a congenital heart defect. Sequences were obtained from thymocytes. This chain joins TRBV28 and TRBJ2-7; D perhaps matches TRBD1 (5 bases). CDR3 DNA: TGTGCCAGCAGTTTACCCAGGGAAGGGGCTCCCTACGAGCAGTACTTC. Translating gives CASSLPREGAPYEQYF.